Below, 21 T cell receptor beta chains from the same sample are listed, as sequenced in a study of blood T cell repertoires in COVID-19. This table comes from immunoSEQ multiplex PCR, and its TCRdb copy is limited to in-frame clones, with some not included. The data show 220,000 or so clones, 84% seen once. Material for sequencing was PBMCs or T cells enriched from blood (not recorded which). These receptors originate from a woman between 40 and 55 years old who had recovered from COVID-19.

This clone was picked up a small number of times. This chain links TRBV7-2 with TRBJ1-1; the match to TRBD1 covers 7 bases. Germline loops: CDR1 SGHTA, CDR2 FQGNSA. This CDR3 contains 15 residues. V gave up 2 bases and J gave up 2 bases; unmatched junction bases: 5. CDR3 sequence: CASSLRGQLNTEAFF. The CDR3 DNA is TGTGCCAGCAGCTTAAGGGGACAGTTAAACACTGAAGCTTTCTTT.

The genes are TRBV7-2 and TRBJ1-1, with 7 bases lining up with TRBD1. The CDR3 is 14 amino acids. V lost 5 bases and J lost 3; bases outside the gene matches: 6. Germline values: CDR1 SGHTA, CDR2 FQGNSA. The CDR3, as DNA: TGTGCCAGCAGCCGTACAGGGGCGGACACTGAAGCTTTCTTT. This translates into CASSRTGADTEAFF.

This sequence joins TRBV19 and TRBJ1-1; 7 nucleotides agree with TRBD1. Germline V gene lookup returns CDR1 LNHDA and CDR2 SQIVND (reference sequence). Trimming at V came to 7 bases and at J to 2 bases, leaving 4 bases not matched to a gene. This CDR3 has 13 amino acids. The CDR3 reads CASKDRSNTEAFF. The CDR3 coding sequence is TGTGCCAGTAAGGACAGGTCAAACACTGAAGCTTTCTTT.

This clone was recorded a few times. This chain joins TRBV10-2 and TRBJ1-2, with 8 bases fitting TRBD1. This CDR3 has 15 residues. CDR1 and CDR2 (germline): WSHSY, SAAADI. V shed 3 bases, J shed 4 bases, and the junction held 7 bases outside the gene matches. The CDR3 DNA sequence: TGCGCCAGCAGTGAAAACCCCCAGGGGGCCTATGGCTACACCTTC. Its translation: CASSENPQGAYGYTF.

This clone is a singleton in its sample. The V and J genes are TRBV5-1 and TRBJ2-1, with 11 positions matching TRBD2. J lost 6 bases, V lost 1 base, and 3 bases had no gene match. This CDR3 contains 15 residues. Germline V CDR1 and CDR2: SGHRS, YFSETQ. Here the CDR3 DNA reads TGCGCCAGCAGCTTGAAACTAGCGGGAGCCAATGAGCAGTTCTTC. Amino acids: CASSLKLAGANEQFF.

CDR3 DNA: TGTGCCAGCAGCTTACTAGCGGGAGCAGGGGATGAGCAGTTCTTC. Its translation: CASSLLAGAGDEQFF. The chain recombines TRBV13 with TRBJ2-1, with 10 bases that match TRBD2. The CDR3 spans 15 residues. The junction had 6 bases not matched to a gene; V was cut back by 2 bases and J by 8 bases. Germline V gene data show CDR1 as PRHDT and CDR2 as FYEKMQ (reference sequence).

The chain couples TRBV30 to TRBJ1-4, with 8 positions matching TRBD1. This CDR3 is built from 14 residues. With 4 bases clipped from V and 5 bases from J, the junction kept 6 bases outside the gene matches. Germline V gene sequence: CDR1 GTSNPN, CDR2 SVGIG (reference sequence). The CDR3 loop is CAWTLRGRNEKLFF. The CDR3 bases are TGTGCCTGGACACTCAGGGGGCGGAATGAAAAACTGTTTTTT. The complete variable domain, with remaining parts taken from reference TRBV30 and TRBJ1-4, reads SQTIHQWPATLVQPVGSPLSLECTVEGTSNPNLYWYRQAAGRGLQLLFYSVGIGQISSEVPQNLSASRPQDRQFILSSKKLLLSDSGFYLCAWTLRGRNEKLFFGSGTQLSVL.

This clone was seen repeatedly, ten times or more. This sequence joins TRBV7-9 and TRBJ2-7; TRBD2 matches 7 bases. Germline V CDR1 and CDR2: SEHNR, FQNEAQ (reference sequence). The CDR3 length is 15 residues. Trimming at V came to 1 base and at J to 6 bases, leaving 9 bases not matched to a gene. The CDR3 loop is CASSLDPGGSREQYF. The CDR3 DNA reads TGTGCCAGCAGCTTAGATCCTGGCGGGAGCCGCGAGCAGTACTTC.

This chain connects TRBV6-1 to TRBJ2-1; 7 bases line up with TRBD2. The germline CDR1 and CDR2 sequences are MNHNS and SASEGT. The CDR3 loop spans 15 amino acids. With 2 bases clipped from V and 4 bases from J, the junction kept 5 bases outside the gene matches. The CDR3 DNA reads TGTGCCAGCAGTGAACTGCTAGCGGCGTACAATGAGCAGTTCTTC. It specifies CASSELLAAYNEQFF.

The chain carries TRBV27 and TRBJ1-5, with D perhaps matching TRBD1 (5 bases). The CDR3 is 15 residues long. V was clipped by 6 bases and J by 5 bases, with 17 bases between them. The V gene's germline CDR1 is MNHEY and CDR2 SMNVEV (reference sequence). DNA for the CDR3: TGTGCCAGCAGCCCCGGGGCCTGGGGGGATCAGCCCCAGCATTTT. Protein sequence: CASSPGAWGDQPQHF.

The sample holds a few counts of this clone. In DNA, the CDR3 is TGTGCCAGCAGTTTTAGCGGGAGACTGCAAGAGACCCAGTACTTC. This gives the protein CASSFSGRLQETQYF. The chain carries TRBV27 and TRBJ2-5; TRBD2 aligns across 9 bases. V lost 3 bases and J lost 2; bases outside the gene matches: 4. Germline assignment: CDR1 MNHEY and CDR2 SMNVEV (reference sequence). This CDR3 region has 15 residues.

The chain employs TRBV27 and TRBJ2-1; TRBD2 agrees at 10 bases. V was clipped by 2 bases and J by 8 bases; unmatched bases: 6. In germline, CDR1 is MNHEY, CDR2 SMNVEV (reference sequence). The CDR3 is made up of 15 amino acids. In DNA form, the CDR3 reads TGTGCCAGCAGTTTACTAGCGGGAGCGGCGGATGAGCAGTTCTTC. Protein product: CASSLLAGAADEQFF.

The chain uses TRBV19 and TRBJ2-1; 10 nucleotides agree with TRBD2. This CDR3 spans 15 amino acids. Germline-derived CDR1 and CDR2 are LNHDA and SQIVND (reference sequence). V lost 4 bases, J lost 2 bases, and 2 bases stayed unmatched. In DNA form, the CDR3 reads TGTGCCAGTAGTACTAGCGGGAGAACCTACAATGAGCAGTTCTTC. Translation: CASSTSGRTYNEQFF.

This chain connects TRBV11-3 to TRBJ1-2, with D maybe TRBD1 (6 bases). Germline V gives CDR1 SGHNT, CDR2 YENEEA. The CDR3 is 14 residues long. The V and J ends lost 2 bases and 3 bases respectively, with 10 bases between them. CDR3 residues: CASSLNRVYYGYTF. DNA for the CDR3: TGTGCCAGCAGCTTAAACAGGGTTTACTATGGCTACACCTTC.

V gene TRBV19 combines with J gene TRBJ2-1; 10 bases fit TRBD1. The CDR3 length is 14 residues. Per the germline V gene, CDR1 is LNHDA and CDR2 is SQIVND (reference sequence). The J segment lost 5 bases and the V segment lost 10 bases, leaving 8 bases of the junction unmatched. As DNA, the CDR3 is TGTGCCACCTGGGACAGGGGACAACACAATGAGCAGTTCTTC. This codes for CATWDRGQHNEQFF.

CDR3 DNA sequence: TGCAGCGTTAAAGGACTAGCGGGAGAGACCCAGTACTTC. Its translation: CSVKGLAGETQYF. The chain is built from TRBV29-1 and TRBJ2-5; the match to TRBD2 covers 11 bases. From germline, CDR1 is SQVTM and CDR2 ANQGSEA. The CDR3 length is 13 residues. The V segment lost 5 bases and the J segment 4 bases; nucleotides outside the gene matches: 3.

The chain couples TRBV19 to TRBJ1-2; D not resolved. CDR1 is LNHDA, CDR2 SQIVND, per germline (reference sequence). V lost 5 bases to trimming and J lost 8 bases, with 15 bases between them. The CDR3 length is 13 residues. Here the CDR3 reads CASSALGVGGYTF. The CDR3 DNA is TGTGCCAGTAGTGCACTGGGCGTTGGGGGCTACACCTTC.

V and J are TRBV12-3 or TRBV12-4 and TRBJ1-5; D gene ambiguous. V was pared by 7 bases and J by 0 bases, with 7 bases between. CDR3 length: 13 residues. The CDR3 coding sequence is TGTGCCAGCACCCTCTTTAGCAATCAGCCCCAGCATTTT. Its translation is CASTLFSNQPQHF.

V usage is TRBV5-1 and J usage is TRBJ1-4, with 8 bases matching TRBD1. The germline V gene encodes CDR1 SGHRS and CDR2 YFSETQ. V gave up 4 bases and J gave up 2 bases; unmatched junction bases: 4. The CDR3 sequence is 15 residues long. CDR3: CASSVRQGTNEKLFF. CDR3 DNA sequence: TGCGCCAGCAGCGTACGACAGGGGACTAATGAAAAACTGTTTTTT.

The rearrangement links TRBV10-2 to TRBJ1-2; 8 bases line up with TRBD1. Germline V gives CDR1 WSHSY, CDR2 SAAADI. V was pared by 4 bases and J by 4 bases, with 2 bases of the junction left unmatched. The CDR3 spans 13 residues. The CDR3: CASSGQGFYGYTF. CDR3 bases: TGCGCCAGCAGTGGACAGGGGTTCTATGGCTACACCTTC.

The V call is TRBV24-1, the J call TRBJ2-5; 7 nucleotides align to TRBD1. This CDR3 is 15 amino acids long. V gave up 0 bases and J gave up 5 bases; unmatched junction bases: 5. Germline CDR1 and CDR2: KGHDR and SFDVKD. The CDR3 DNA sequence: TGTGCCACCAGTGATTTGGCAGGGGGTGGTGAGACCCAGTACTTC. The encoded protein is CATSDLAGGGETQYF.